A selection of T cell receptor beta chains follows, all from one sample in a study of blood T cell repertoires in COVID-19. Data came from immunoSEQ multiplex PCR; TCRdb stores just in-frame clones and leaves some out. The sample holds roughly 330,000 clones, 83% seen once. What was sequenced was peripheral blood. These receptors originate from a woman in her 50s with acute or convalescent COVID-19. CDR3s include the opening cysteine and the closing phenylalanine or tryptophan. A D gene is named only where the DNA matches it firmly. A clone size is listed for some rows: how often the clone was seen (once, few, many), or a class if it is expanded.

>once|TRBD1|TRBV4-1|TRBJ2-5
CASSHGAGQEETQYF
TGCGCCAGCAGCCACGGCGCCGGACAGGAAGAGACCCAGTACTTC
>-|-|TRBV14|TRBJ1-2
CASSAGGAIYGYTF
TGTGCCAGCAGCGCGGGGGGCGCAATCTATGGCTACACCTTC
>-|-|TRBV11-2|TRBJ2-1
CASTRSRGGSEQFF
TGTGCCAGCACCCGCTCGCGGGGAGGTTCTGAGCAGTTCTTC
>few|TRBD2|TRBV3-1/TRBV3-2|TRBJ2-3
CASSPTSGVSWGTDTQYF
TGTGCCAGCAGCCCGACTAGCGGGGTGTCGTGGGGCACAGATACGCAGTATTTT
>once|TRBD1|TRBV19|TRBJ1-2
CASSATGTGGGGYTF
TGTGCCAGTAGTGCTACCGGGACAGGGGGCGGTGGCTACACCTTC
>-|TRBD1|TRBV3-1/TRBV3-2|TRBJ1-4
CASSPPALDRELEKLFF
TGTGCCAGCAGCCCACCCGCACTGGACAGGGAATTAGAAAAACTGTTTTTT
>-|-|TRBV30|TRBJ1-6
CAWPSPGNNSPLHF
TGTGCCTGGCCGTCGCCGGGGAATAATTCACCCCTCCACTTT
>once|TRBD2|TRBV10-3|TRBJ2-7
CAGGSPGTSESYEQYF
TGTGCCGGGGGTAGCCCCGGGACTAGCGAATCCTACGAGCAGTACTTC
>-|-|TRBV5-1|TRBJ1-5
CASSLAVDQPQHF
TGCGCCAGCAGCTTGGCAGTGGATCAGCCCCAGCATTTT
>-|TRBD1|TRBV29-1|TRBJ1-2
CSVEDLGTGYGYTF
TGCAGCGTTGAAGATCTTGGGACAGGGTATGGCTACACCTTC
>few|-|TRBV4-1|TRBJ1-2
CASSQDRHRANYGYTF
TGCGCCAGCAGCCAAGATCGCCACAGGGCGAACTATGGCTACACCTTC
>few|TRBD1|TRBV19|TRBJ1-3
CASRPGQGGGNTIYF
TGTGCCAGCCGACCGGGACAGGGAGGTGGAAACACCATATATTTT
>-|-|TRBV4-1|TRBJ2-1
CASSQGGNEQFF
TGCGCCAGCAGCCAAGGAGGCAATGAGCAGTTCTTC
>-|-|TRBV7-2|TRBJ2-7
CASSRGVSGTYEQYF
TGTGCCAGCAGCCGCGGGGTTTCCGGGACCTACGAGCAGTACTTC
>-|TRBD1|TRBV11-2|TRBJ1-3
CASSLRDRASGNTIYF
TGTGCCAGCAGCCTCCGCGACAGGGCCTCTGGAAACACCATATATTTT
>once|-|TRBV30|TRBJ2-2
CAWRTGNTGELFF
TGTGCCTGGAGAACAGGGAACACCGGGGAGCTGTTTTTT
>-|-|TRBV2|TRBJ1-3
CARDRQSSGNTIYF
TGTGCCAGGGACCGACAGAGCTCTGGAAACACCATATATTTT
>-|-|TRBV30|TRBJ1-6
CAWGRDSPLHF
TGTGCCTGGGGCCGGGATTCACCCCTCCACTTT
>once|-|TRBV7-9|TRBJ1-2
CASSAGNYGYTF
TGTGCCAGCAGCGCGGGGAACTATGGCTACACCTTC
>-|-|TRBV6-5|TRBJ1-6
CASSYERSYNSPLHF
TGTGCCAGCAGTTACGAGAGGTCCTATAATTCACCCCTCCACTTT
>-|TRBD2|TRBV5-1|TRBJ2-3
CASSLEGLAGGLETDTQYF
TGCGCCAGCAGCTTGGAGGGACTAGCGGGAGGTCTGGAGACAGATACGCAGTATTTT
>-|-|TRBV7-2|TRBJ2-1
CASSPTGSYNEQFF
TGTGCCAGCAGCCCAACGGGTTCCTACAATGAGCAGTTCTTC
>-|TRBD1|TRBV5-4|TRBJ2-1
CASSVDRGPYNEQFF
TGTGCCAGCAGCGTTGACAGGGGCCCCTACAATGAGCAGTTCTTC
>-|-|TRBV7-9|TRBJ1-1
CASSLTDPEAFF
TGTGCCAGCAGCTTAACAGATCCTGAAGCTTTCTTT
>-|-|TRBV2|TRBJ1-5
CASSGVVNSNQPQHF
TGTGCCAGCAGTGGAGTCGTGAATAGCAATCAGCCCCAGCATTTT
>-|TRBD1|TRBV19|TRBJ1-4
CASSFLTPGQGDEKLFF
TGTGCCAGTAGTTTTTTAACCCCGGGACAGGGGGATGAAAAACTGTTTTTT
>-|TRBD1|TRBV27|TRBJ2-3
CASSLSGVGQGWGTDTQYF
TGTGCCAGCAGTTTATCTGGAGTCGGACAGGGCTGGGGCACAGATACGCAGTATTTT
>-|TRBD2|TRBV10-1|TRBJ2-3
CASSEPSGGSDTQYF
TGCGCCAGCAGTGAGCCTAGCGGGGGCTCAGATACGCAGTATTTT
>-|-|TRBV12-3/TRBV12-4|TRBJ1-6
CASSPGHTSPLHF
TGTGCCAGCAGCCCCGGACATACTTCACCCCTCCACTTT
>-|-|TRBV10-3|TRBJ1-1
CANREGLGTEAFF
TGTGCCAACAGGGAGGGGCTGGGCACTGAAGCTTTCTTT
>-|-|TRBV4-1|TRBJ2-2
CASSQEAILRGELFF
TGCGCCAGCAGCCAAGAAGCCATCTTACGCGGGGAGCTGTTTTTT
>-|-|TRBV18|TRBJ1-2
CASSPRGSDGYTF
TGTGCCAGCTCACCACGCGGATCCGATGGCTACACCTTC
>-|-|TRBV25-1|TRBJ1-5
CASSEPLARQPQHF
TGTGCCAGCAGTGAACCCCTTGCGCGGCAGCCCCAGCATTTT
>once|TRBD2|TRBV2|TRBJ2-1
CASGRAGGVYNEQFF
TGTGCCAGCGGAAGAGCGGGAGGGGTTTACAATGAGCAGTTCTTC
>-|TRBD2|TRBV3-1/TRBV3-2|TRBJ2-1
CASSQDIPSGGSDEQFF
TGTGCCAGCAGCCAAGACATACCTAGCGGGGGGTCCGATGAGCAGTTCTTC
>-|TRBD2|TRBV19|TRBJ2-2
CASSRGLAGGLRELFF
TGTGCCAGTAGTAGGGGACTAGCGGGAGGCCTCAGGGAGCTGTTTTTT
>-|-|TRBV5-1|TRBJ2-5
CASRLKETQYF
TGCGCCAGCAGACTTAAAGAGACCCAGTACTTC
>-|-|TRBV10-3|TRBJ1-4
CATLPATNEKLFF
TGTGCCACGCTTCCAGCAACTAATGAAAAACTGTTTTTT
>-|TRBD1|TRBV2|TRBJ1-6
CASSGDSRSSYNSPLHF
TGTGCCAGCAGTGGGGACAGCCGGAGCTCCTATAATTCACCCCTCCACTTT
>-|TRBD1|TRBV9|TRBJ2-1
CASSFRGLAHNEQFF
TGTGCCAGCAGTTTCAGGGGGCTAGCTCACAATGAGCAGTTCTTC
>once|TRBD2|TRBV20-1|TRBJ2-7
CSASRGGEQYF
TGCAGTGCTAGTCGGGGGGGAGAGCAGTACTTC
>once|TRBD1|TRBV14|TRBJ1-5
CASSLDRDQPQHF
TGTGCCAGCAGCCTGGACAGGGACCAGCCCCAGCATTTT
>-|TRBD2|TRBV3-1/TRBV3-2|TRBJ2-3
CASSARLAGGPLSTDTQYF
TGTGCCAGCAGCGCCCGACTAGCGGGGGGCCCTCTGAGCACAGATACGCAGTATTTT
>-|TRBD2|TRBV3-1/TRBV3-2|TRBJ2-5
CASSQGTSGRALETQYF
TGTGCCAGCAGCCAAGGGACTAGCGGGAGGGCCCTGGAGACCCAGTACTTC
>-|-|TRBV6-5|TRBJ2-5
CASKAGDPQETQYF
TGTGCCAGCAAAGCAGGGGACCCTCAAGAGACCCAGTACTTC
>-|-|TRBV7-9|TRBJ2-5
CASSPRDSPETQYF
TGTGCCAGCAGCCCCCGGGACTCTCCAGAGACCCAGTACTTC
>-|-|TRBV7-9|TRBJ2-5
CASSLDNEWETQYF
TGTGCCAGCAGCTTAGATAACGAGTGGGAGACCCAGTACTTC
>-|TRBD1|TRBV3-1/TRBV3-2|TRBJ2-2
CASNRNFKQGANTGELFF
TGTGCCAGCAACCGAAATTTTAAACAGGGGGCGAACACCGGGGAGCTGTTTTTT
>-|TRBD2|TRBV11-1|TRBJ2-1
CASSGSGGPSYNEQFF
TGTGCCAGCAGTGGTAGCGGGGGGCCCTCCTACAATGAGCAGTTCTTC
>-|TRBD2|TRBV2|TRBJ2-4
CASSGASGVAKNIQYF
TGTGCCAGCAGTGGGGCGAGCGGGGTAGCCAAAAACATTCAGTACTTC
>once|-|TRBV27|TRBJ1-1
CASSFLEGTEAFF
TGTGCCAGCAGTTTTTTAGAGGGCACTGAAGCTTTCTTT
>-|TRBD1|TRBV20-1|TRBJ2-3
CSASTGGAGLTDTQYF
TGCAGTGCTAGTACAGGGGGCGCAGGGCTCACAGATACGCAGTATTTT
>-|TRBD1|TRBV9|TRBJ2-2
CASSVGQGGTGELFF
TGTGCCAGCAGCGTAGGACAGGGGGGAACCGGGGAGCTGTTTTTT
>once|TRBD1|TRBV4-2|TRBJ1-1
CASSQQGAATEAFF
TGTGCCAGCAGCCAACAGGGGGCGGCCACTGAAGCTTTCTTT
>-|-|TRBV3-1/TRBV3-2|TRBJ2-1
CASSQVNTGEQFF
TGTGCCAGCAGCCAAGTCAATACGGGTGAGCAGTTCTTC
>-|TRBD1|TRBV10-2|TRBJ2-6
CASSEPTGVSGANVLTF
TGCGCCAGCAGTGAGCCCACAGGGGTCTCTGGGGCCAACGTCCTGACTTTC
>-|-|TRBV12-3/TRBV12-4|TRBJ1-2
CASSLEPYGYTF
TGTGCCAGCAGTTTAGAGCCCTATGGCTACACCTTC
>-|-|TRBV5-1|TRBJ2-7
CASSWTTGNEQYF
TGCGCCAGCAGCTGGACCACAGGGAACGAGCAGTACTTC
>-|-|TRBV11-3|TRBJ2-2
CASSSPKTASNTGELFF
TGTGCCAGCAGCTCACCGAAGACAGCCTCGAACACCGGGGAGCTGTTTTTT